This T cell receptor beta chain was documented in a study of spatial heterogeneity in lung cancer. Overall study: Follow-up PBMC specimens underwent sequencing when available; their median timing was roughly 24 months after resection. There were consistently more beta-chain sequences detected than alpha-chain sequences. Study-wide results and caveats: Circulating ubiquitous expanded tumor TCRs were observed more frequently at resection than at follow-up.

The time point is: blood at routine non-recurrence follow-up after resection. From tumor, nontumor lung or frozen PBMC, whole RNA was taken unsorted for sequencing. This clonotype was found many times. Its specificity is not known. The CDR3 covers 14 residues. Germline V lookup: CDR1 SGHRS, CDR2 YFSETQ. V gave up 6 bases and J gave up 9 bases; unmatched junction bases: 9. TCRdb processed the 5' RACE reads anew with MiXCR; each CDR3 protein has one entry. The table has some 12,000 distinct CDR3 sequences, 9.5% to 13% seen once. The chain joins TRBV5-1 to TRBJ1-6, with 7 bases lining up with TRBD1. Material: PBMCs, obtained at follow-up. This TCR was recovered from a female donor with early-stage non-small cell lung cancer. CDR3 sequence reads: CASTWEGATSPLHF. DNA of the CDR3: TGCGCCAGCACCTGGGAGGGGGCAACTTCACCCCTCCACTTT.